Presented here are 24 T cell receptor beta chains from one specimen sequenced in a study of molecular identifiers for immune sequencing clone quantification. One entry per CDR3 protein results from TCRdb running MiXCR on the PCR reads. This table holds about 640,000 distinct CDR3 sequences, roughly 21% found once. Input material: naive CD8+ T cells from blood, with Jurkat cell RNA spiked in. Described subset: FACS-sorted CD8+CD4-CCR7+CD45RA+ naive T cells. These receptors were obtained from a human donor in good health. Some libraries in this study had Jurkat cell RNA spiked in.

The chain combines TRBV28 with TRBJ2-5; D unresolved. The CDR3 contains 14 residues. Germline lookup yields CDR1 MDHEN and CDR2 SYDVKM. The germline V and J ends were trimmed by 5 bases and 2 bases, with 12 bases remaining between them. CDR3 sequence (DNA): TGTGCCAGCAGTATATATGCAGAACAAGAGACCCAGTACTTC. Its translation: CASSIYAEQETQYF.

This clonotype appeared a single time. This clone may be a read error of a much larger clone one base away. The V gene is TRBV5-3, the J gene TRBJ1-5, with D hard to call. TRBV5-3 is an ORF, and what it does is uncertain. The germline V and J ends were trimmed by 10 bases and 6 bases, with 20 bases remaining between them. The CDR3 length is 14 residues. CDR3 sequence (DNA): TGTGCCGGCAGCTTGTGGGCAGAAAGTCAGCCCCAGCATTTT. Translated: CAGSLWAESQPQHF.

This clonotype was seen at least ten times. This sequence joins TRBV14 and TRBJ1-1; D is perhaps TRBD1 (5 bases). The CDR3 covers 15 residues. Per the germline V gene, CDR1 is SGHDN and CDR2 is FVKESK. V lost 6 bases and J 1 base, leaving 15 bases between the germline ends. CDR3 in DNA: TGTGCCAGCAGATTATCCGGGGCCCCGAACACTGAAGCTTTCTTT. Residues: CASRLSGAPNTEAFF.

This clonotype was seen a few times. The V call is TRBV2, the J call TRBJ1-6; D is unclear. The CDR3 covers 19 residues. The germline gives CDR1 SNHLY, CDR2 FYNNEI. The V gene lost 3 bases and the J gene lost 7 bases, with 25 bases spanning the gap. The CDR3 DNA follows: TGTGCCAGCAGTGATCGGACGGGCGCAAACCTTTGGGGAAATTCACCCCTCCACTTT. Its translation is CASSDRTGANLWGNSPLHF. Combining the CDR3 with reference TRBV2 and TRBJ1-6 gives the whole variable domain EPEVTQTPSHQVTQMGQEVILRCVPISNHLYFYWYRQILGQKVEFLVSFYNNEISEKSEIFDDQFSVERPDGSNFTLKIRSTKLEDSAMYFCASSDRTGANLWGNSPLHFGNGTRLTVT.

At least ten counts were recorded for this clonotype. The J gene is TRBJ2-2, the V gene TRBV23-1; 7 bases line up with TRBD1. TRBV23-1 falls under the ORF class, with uncertain function. J lost 4 bases, V lost 6 bases, and 8 bases had no gene match. CDR3 length: 15 residues. CDR3 nucleotide sequence: TGCGCCAGCAGGATCCGGGACAGAGGCACCGGGGAGCTGTTTTTT. Residues: CASRIRDRGTGELFF.

This chain links TRBV19 with TRBJ2-5, with 10 positions matching TRBD1. Germline V gene lookup returns CDR1 LNHDA and CDR2 SQIVND (reference sequence). This CDR3 is 16 amino acids long. The V and J ends lost 4 bases and 3 bases, in that order; junction bases with no gene match: 8. The CDR3 DNA is TGTGCCAGTAGTAACAGGGACAGGGGACGAGAAGAGACCCAGTACTTC. This sequence encodes CASSNRDRGREETQYF.

The rearrangement links TRBV1 to TRBJ1-1; the D call of TRBD1 is as the table states it, not checked on the DNA. TRBV1 is labeled a pseudogene. The CDR3 extends over 18 amino acids. The CDR3 is CTSSPRTGLGWEDTEAFF. The CDR3 DNA sequence: TGCACCAGCAGCCCGAGGACAGGCCTTGGTTGGGAGGACACTGAAGCTTTCTTT.

In regard to this clonotype: Being one base from a much bigger clone, this may be a read error. Lacking the conserved final phenylalanine or tryptophan, this CDR3 likely reflects a read error. The chain has TRBV7-8 and TRBJ1-6, with D possibly being TRBD1 (6 bases). Trimming removed 5 bases from V and 6 bases from J, with 14 bases in between. CDR1 and CDR2 from the germline V gene are SGHVS and FQNEAQ. The CDR3 runs to 15 residues. CDR3 in amino acids: CASSQTDSVNSPLHS. CDR3 nucleotides: TGTGCCAGCAGCCAGACGGACAGCGTTAATTCACCCCTCCACTCT.

At least ten counts were recorded for this clonotype. V is TRBV9 and J is TRBJ2-3; D not certain. Trimming stripped 3 bases from V and 1 base from J, with 18 bases between. Germline CDR1 SGDLS, CDR2 YYNGEE. The length of the CDR3 is 17 residues. The CDR3 nucleotides read TGTGCCAGCAGCGCCGGCTCGCCAGTGTGGGGCACAGATACGCAGTATTTT. It is translated as CASSAGSPVWGTDTQYF. Variable domain in full (rest from reference TRBV9 and TRBJ2-3): DSGVTQTPKHLITATGQRVTLRCSPRSGDLSVYWYQQSLDQGLQFLIQYYNGEERAKGNILERFSAQQFPDLHSELNLSSLELGDSALYFCASSAGSPVWGTDTQYFGPGTRLTVL.

This sequence joins TRBV4-3 and TRBJ2-2; D gene ambiguous. Between the trimmed V and J ends, which lost 3 bases and 3 bases, there was a span of 5 bases. CDR3 length: 13 residues. Germline loops: CDR1 LGHNA, CDR2 YSLEER. CDR3 DNA: TGCGCCAGCAGCCATGAGGACACCGGGGAGCTGTTTTTT. The encoded protein is CASSHEDTGELFF.

This clonotype was counted only a few times. This rearrangement joins TRBV5-6 to TRBJ2-7; 10 bases line up with TRBD2. Germline trimming cut 2 bases from V and 9 bases from J; bases unmatched to any gene: 5. The CDR3 has 13 amino acids. Germline CDR1 reads SGHDT; CDR2 reads YYEEEE. CDR3 in amino acids: CASSFTRTSGQYF. The DNA for the CDR3 is TGTGCCAGCAGCTTTACGAGGACTAGCGGGCAGTACTTC.

This clonotype was seen repeatedly, ten times or more. DNA of the CDR3: TGTGCCAGCAGCCAAGATCGGGCACAGAAGTTGAACACTGAAGCTTTCTTT. Its translation is CASSQDRAQKLNTEAFF. The chain uses TRBV14 and TRBJ1-1; D is unclear. The CDR3 has 17 amino acids. Germline V gene sequence: CDR1 SGHDN, CDR2 FVKESK. V was cut by 0 bases and J by 0 bases, with 14 bases left in between. The full variable domain, with the rest looked up from reference TRBV14 and TRBJ1-1, is EAGVTQFPSHSVIEKGQTVTLRCDPISGHDNLYWYRRVMGKEIKFLLHFVKESKQDESGMPNNRFLAERTGGTYSTLKVQPAELEDSGVYFCASSQDRAQKLNTEAFFGQGTRLTVV.

The V gene is TRBV19, the J gene TRBJ2-3; D possibly matches TRBD1 or TRBD2 (5 bases each). This CDR3 comprises 14 residues. The V and J ends lost 4 bases and 5 bases respectively, with 13 bases between them. The germline CDR1 and CDR2 sequences are LNHDA and SQIVND (reference sequence). In DNA form, the CDR3 reads TGTGCCAGTAGTACGGGGCGATTTATAGATACGCAGTATTTT. It yields the protein CASSTGRFIDTQYF.

This clonotype was detected only a few times. Here the CDR3 omits its conserved ending phenylalanine or tryptophan, so a read error is the likely source. This sequence joins TRBV29-1 and TRBJ2-5, with D maybe TRBD2 (5 bases). The CDR3 length is 13 residues. V was shortened by 8 bases and J by 5 bases, with 18 bases between the two germline ends. The germline gives CDR1 SQVTM, CDR2 ANQGSEA. The CDR3 protein is CSTFTAAGETQYS. CDR3 nucleotide sequence: TGCAGCACCTTCACAGCGGCCGGCGAGACCCAGTACTCC.

A word on this clonotype: Possible read error: a much larger clone is one base away. The chain combines TRBV28 with TRBJ1-2; 8 positions agree with TRBD1. Germline assignment: CDR1 MDHEN and CDR2 SYDVKM. The V gene end was trimmed by 6 bases and the J gene end by 3 bases; junction bases not matched to a gene: 12. The CDR3 runs to 16 residues. The CDR3 region is CASSPPPADRDYGYTF. Written as DNA, the CDR3 is TGTGCCAGCAGCCCGCCCCCAGCGGACAGGGACTATGGCTACACCTTC.

The genes are TRBV27 and TRBJ2-3; 8 positions agree with TRBD2. CDR3 length: 16 residues. CDR1 and CDR2 (germline): MNHEY, SMNVEV (reference sequence). Losses at the gene ends were 2 bases for V and 2 bases for J; bases not matched to a gene: 6. The CDR3 spells CASSLEAGAFTDTQYF. The CDR3 coding sequence is TGTGCCAGCAGTTTAGAAGCGGGGGCCTTCACAGATACGCAGTATTTT.

Only a few counts were recorded for this clonotype. CDR3 loop: CASSGAWETYEQYF. In DNA, the CDR3 is TGTGCCAGCAGTGGCGCATGGGAAACCTACGAGCAGTACTTC. The chain is built from TRBV2 and TRBJ2-7, with D hard to call. The CDR3 contains 14 residues. Germline loops: CDR1 SNHLY, CDR2 FYNNEI. V lost 4 bases and J 2 bases, leaving 12 bases between the germline ends.

This clonotype was counted a few times. The gene calls are TRBV20-1 and TRBJ1-1, with D unclear. Trimming left V 0 bases short and J 2 bases short, with 7 bases between. The germline V gene has CDR1 DFQATT and CDR2 SNEGSKA (reference sequence). The CDR3 consists of 13 residues. CDR3 sequence reads: CSARDWSNTEAFF. For the CDR3, the DNA is TGCAGTGCTAGAGATTGGTCAAACACTGAAGCTTTCTTT.

The sample holds many counts of this clonotype. The V call is TRBV4-3, the J call TRBJ2-7, with 7 bases aligning to TRBD2. With V trimmed by 0 bases and J by 0 bases, 5 bases remained unmatched. CDR1 and CDR2 (germline): LGHNA, YSLEER. The CDR3 totals 16 residues. CDR3 sequence (DNA): TGCGCCAGCAGCCAAGATCCAGCGGGGAGCTCCTACGAGCAGTACTTC. Its protein is CASSQDPAGSSYEQYF.

This clonotype was recorded at least ten times. This chain connects TRBV11-2 to TRBJ2-6; 7 bases align to TRBD2. Trimming at V came to 4 bases and at J to 0 bases, leaving 6 bases not matched to a gene. The germline V gene encodes CDR1 SGHAT and CDR2 FQNNGV. CDR3 size: 17 residues. CDR3 nucleotides: TGTGCCAGCAGCTCCGCAGCGGGGACCTCTGGGGCCAACGTCCTGACTTTC. This sequence encodes CASSSAAGTSGANVLTF.

This clonotype was found many times. This rearrangement joins TRBV7-2 to TRBJ2-7; no definite D call. CDR3 size: 16 residues. In germline, CDR1 is SGHTA, CDR2 FQGNSA. Trimming removed 5 bases from V and 0 bases from J, with 17 bases in between. The CDR3 DNA reads as TGTGCCAGCAGCAGCGAACCCATCGGAAGCTCCTACGAGCAGTACTTC. This sequence encodes CASSSEPIGSSYEQYF.

This clonotype was found many times. The chain is built from TRBV7-9 and TRBJ2-3; 14 nucleotides match TRBD2. This CDR3 region has 18 residues. CDR1 SEHNR and CDR2 FQNEAQ come from the germline V gene (reference sequence). V was pared by 5 bases and J by 1 base, with 8 bases of the junction left unmatched. CDR3 in amino acids: CASSTGLAGALRTDTQYF. CDR3 in DNA: TGTGCCAGCAGCACGGGACTAGCGGGAGCCCTGCGCACAGATACGCAGTATTTT.

This clonotype came up a few times. This rearrangement joins TRBV4-1 to TRBJ2-7; 11 bases fit TRBD2. This CDR3 contains 18 residues. Germline CDR1 and CDR2: MGHRA and YSYEKL. After removal of 0 bases from V and 1 base from J, the junction contained 8 bases not matched to a gene. The CDR3 is CASSQDVVLAGASYEQYF. The CDR3, as DNA: TGCGCCAGCAGCCAAGATGTTGTACTAGCGGGAGCTTCCTACGAGCAGTACTTC.

This clonotype was seen many times. The chain couples TRBV7-2 to TRBJ2-7; TRBD1 matches at 10 bases. Unmatched junction bases numbered 12, after V lost 5 bases and J lost 2 bases. The germline gives CDR1 SGHTA, CDR2 FQGNSA. CDR3 size: 17 residues. This CDR3 is CASSPPRGDRGAYEQYF. DNA of the CDR3: TGTGCCAGCAGCCCCCCACGTGGGGACAGGGGTGCCTACGAGCAGTACTTC.